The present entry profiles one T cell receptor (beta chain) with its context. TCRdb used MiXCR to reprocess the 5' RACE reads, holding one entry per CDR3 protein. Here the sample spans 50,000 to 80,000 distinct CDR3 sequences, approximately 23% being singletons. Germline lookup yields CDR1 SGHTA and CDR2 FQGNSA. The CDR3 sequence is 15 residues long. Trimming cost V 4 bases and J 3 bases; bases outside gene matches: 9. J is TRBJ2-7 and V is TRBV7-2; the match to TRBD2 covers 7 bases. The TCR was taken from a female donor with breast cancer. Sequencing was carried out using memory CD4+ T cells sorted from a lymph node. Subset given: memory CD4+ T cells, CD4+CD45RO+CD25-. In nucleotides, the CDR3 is TGTGCCAGCAGCTCACAGTCAGCGGGGCGCTACGAGCAGTACTTC. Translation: CASSSQSAGRYEQYF.